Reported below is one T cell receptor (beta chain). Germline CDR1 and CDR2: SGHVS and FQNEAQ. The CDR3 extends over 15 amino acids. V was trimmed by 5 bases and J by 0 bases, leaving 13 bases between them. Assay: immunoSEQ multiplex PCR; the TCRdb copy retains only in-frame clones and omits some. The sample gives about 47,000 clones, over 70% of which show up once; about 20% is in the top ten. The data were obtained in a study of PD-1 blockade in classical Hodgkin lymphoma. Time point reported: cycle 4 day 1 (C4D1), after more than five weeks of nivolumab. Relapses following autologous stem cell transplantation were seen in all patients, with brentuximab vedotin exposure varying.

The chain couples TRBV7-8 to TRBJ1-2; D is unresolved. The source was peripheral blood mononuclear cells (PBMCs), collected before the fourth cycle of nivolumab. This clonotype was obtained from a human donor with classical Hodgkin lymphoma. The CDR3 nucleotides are TGTGCCAGCAGCCTTCTCGCCGCCGCTAACTATGGCTACACCTTC. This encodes CASSLLAAANYGYTF.